The next 32 T cell receptor beta chains were all read from a single sample in a study of glioma-infiltrating T cells after dendritic cell vaccination. The repertoire was sequenced with immunoSEQ multiplex PCR; TCRdb's copy has only in-frame clones and lacks some. Of around 62,000 clones listed, roughly 80% were seen once; the top ten hold 9.2%. This specimen was blood, taken before dendritic cell vaccination. These receptors all stem from a human donor with glioblastoma.

V is TRBV2 and J is TRBJ2-5, with 12 bases fitting TRBD2. The CDR3 covers 17 residues. Germline V CDR1 and CDR2: SNHLY, FYNNEI. Unmatched junction bases numbered 10, after V lost 4 bases and J lost 4 bases. In nucleotides, the CDR3 is TGTGCCAGCAGTGCCTCACGACTAGCGGGGGTCCTAGAGACCCAGTACTTC. It specifies CASSASRLAGVLETQYF. The variable domain in full, completed from reference TRBV2 and TRBJ2-5, reads EPEVTQTPSHQVTQMGQEVILRCVPISNHLYFYWYRQILGQKVEFLVSFYNNEISEKSEIFDDQFSVERPDGSNFTLKIRSTKLEDSAMYFCASSASRLAGVLETQYFGPGTRLLVL.

The CDR3, as DNA: TGCGCCAGCAAGAACAATAAGCGGGGGGGCACAGATACGCAGTATTTT. Translated: CASKNNKRGGTDTQYF. V is TRBV10-2 and J is TRBJ2-3, with TRBD2 matching 9 bases. The trim removed 7 bases at V and 1 base at J, leaving 9 bases unmatched. Germline-derived CDR1 and CDR2 are WSHSY and SAAADI. The CDR3 contains 16 residues.

This clone was counted a few times. This chain uses TRBV19 with TRBJ2-3; 9 bases agree with TRBD1. Germline CDR1 reads LNHDA; CDR2 reads SQIVND (reference sequence). The CDR3 loop spans 16 amino acids. V gave up 6 bases and J gave up 1 base; unmatched junction bases: 8. For the CDR3, the DNA is TGTGCCAGTAGCTCTCCCCGGACAGGGGGCACAGATACGCAGTATTTT. This codes for CASSSPRTGGTDTQYF.

This chain links TRBV10-2 with TRBJ1-2; no firm D call. With 0 bases removed from V and 5 bases from J, the gap between germline ends came to 10 bases. Looked up from germline, CDR1 is WSHSY and CDR2 is SAAADI. This CDR3 spans 14 amino acids. This CDR3 is CASSESSWPYGYTF. The CDR3 DNA reads as TGCGCCAGCAGTGAGTCGTCTTGGCCGTATGGCTACACCTTC.

CDR3: CASSPGLAGGAEQFF. For the CDR3, the DNA is TGTGCCAGCAGCCCGGGACTAGCGGGGGGGGCTGAGCAGTTCTTC. The chain combines TRBV7-2 with TRBJ2-1; 16 positions match TRBD2. Germline CDR1 reads SGHTA; CDR2 reads FQGNSA. This CDR3 spans 15 amino acids. The ends lost 5 bases at V and 9 bases at J; junction bases unmatched: 4.

In its sample, this clone was seen many times. The genes are TRBV6-4 and TRBJ2-7; D is perhaps TRBD1 (6 bases). V dropped 7 bases and J dropped 5 bases, with 12 bases sitting between them. This CDR3 is built from 12 residues. The germline CDR1 and CDR2 sequences are MRHNA and SNTAGT. CDR3 nucleotides: TGTGCCAGCACTCGGGCAGGGGACGAGCAGTACTTC. This codes for CASTRAGDEQYF.

The rearrangement joins TRBV4-1 to TRBJ1-1, with 11 bases identical to TRBD1. The CDR3 has 15 amino acids. CDR1 MGHRA and CDR2 YSYEKL come from the germline V gene. Losses at the gene ends were 4 bases for V and 5 bases for J; bases not matched to a gene: 6. In nucleotides, the CDR3 is TGCGCCAGCAGCCCAGGACAGGGGGCGAGAACTGAAGCTTTCTTT. Protein sequence: CASSPGQGARTEAFF.

The rearrangement joins TRBV4-1 to TRBJ1-1; 8 positions match TRBD1. V shed 1 base and J 7 bases; nucleotides not matched to a gene: 8. This CDR3 region has 15 residues. Germline V gene data show CDR1 as MGHRA and CDR2 as YSYEKL. The CDR3: CASSQVGRTGSEAFF. Written as DNA, the CDR3 is TGCGCCAGCAGCCAAGTCGGACGGACAGGGAGTGAAGCTTTCTTT.

The chain uses TRBV2 and TRBJ2-7; 10 nucleotides align to TRBD2. The CDR3 covers 15 residues. The junction had 6 bases not matched to a gene; V was cut back by 3 bases and J by 4 bases. CDR1 is SNHLY and CDR2 is FYNNEI in the germline V gene. CDR3 sequence: CASSDPSGGFYEQYF. Written as DNA, the CDR3 is TGTGCCAGCAGTGATCCTAGCGGGGGTTTTTACGAGCAGTACTTC.

The CDR3 DNA follows: TGTGCCAGCAGCGAGGGGGTTTTGGACTACGAGCAGTACTTC. It codes for CASSEGVLDYEQYF. The rearrangement joins TRBV9 to TRBJ2-7; D possibly corresponds to TRBD1 (6 bases). V was clipped by 3 bases and J by 3 bases, with 13 bases between them. The CDR3 runs to 14 residues. The V gene's germline CDR1 is SGDLS and CDR2 YYNGEE.

The V call is TRBV6-4, the J call TRBJ2-1; the match to TRBD2 covers 10 bases. This CDR3 is built from 15 residues. The J segment lost 2 bases and the V segment lost 5 bases, leaving 3 bases of the junction unmatched. Germline-derived CDR1 and CDR2 are MRHNA and SNTAGT. CDR3: CASSSSGGAYNEQFF. Here the CDR3 DNA reads TGTGCCAGCAGTTCCAGCGGGGGGGCCTACAATGAGCAGTTCTTC.

The sample holds a few counts of this clone. This rearrangement joins TRBV7-2 to TRBJ2-7; TRBD2 matches 8 bases. V was clipped by 5 bases and J by 4 bases; unmatched bases: 13. Germline lookup yields CDR1 SGHTA and CDR2 FQGNSA. This CDR3 has 16 residues. The CDR3 spells CASSEGLGLSSYEQYF. DNA of the CDR3: TGTGCCAGCAGCGAGGGACTAGGGTTGTCATCTTACGAGCAGTACTTC.

The genes are TRBV11-3 and TRBJ2-3, with D perhaps matching TRBD2 (7 bases). V dropped 4 bases and J dropped 3 bases, with 11 bases sitting between them. The CDR3 runs 14 residues. In germline, CDR1 is SGHNT, CDR2 YENEEA. CDR3 in DNA: TGTGCCAGCAGCTGGGGGGGGGCGACAGATACGCAGTATTTT. Its translation is CASSWGGATDTQYF.

This clone showed up just a few times. This chain uses TRBV11-1 with TRBJ1-1; maybe TRBD1 (5 bases). The CDR3 is made up of 13 amino acids. V lost 1 base and J 10 bases, leaving 13 bases between the germline ends. The germline gives CDR1 SGHAT, CDR2 FQDESV (reference sequence). DNA of the CDR3: TGTGCCAGCAGCTTAGTGCCATCCAGGGTAGCTTTCTTT. Protein: CASSLVPSRVAFF.

The chain joins TRBV5-6 to TRBJ2-5; D possibly corresponds to TRBD2 (5 bases). Germline loops: CDR1 SGHDT, CDR2 YYEEEE. The length of the CDR3 is 17 residues. Trimming left V 3 bases short and J 5 bases short, with 23 bases between. The CDR3 nucleotides read TGTGCCAGCAGCTGGGTAGGAAGGCCGAGGGTACGGGAGACCCAGTACTTC. It is translated as CASSWVGRPRVRETQYF.

The gene calls are TRBV5-8 and TRBJ1-5; perhaps TRBD1 as D (6 bases). Germline V CDR1 and CDR2: SGHTS, YDEGEE. The CDR3 runs to 14 residues. V was trimmed by 4 bases and J by 6 bases, leaving 14 bases between them. This chain's CDR3 is CASSQTGQGQPQHF. The CDR3 coding sequence is TGTGCCAGCAGCCAAACAGGGCAGGGTCAGCCCCAGCATTTT.

The chain has TRBV5-4 and TRBJ2-2; 8 bases are a match to TRBD2. Looked up from germline, CDR1 is SGHNT and CDR2 is YYREEE (reference sequence). The V gene end was trimmed by 4 bases and the J gene end by 5 bases; junction bases not matched to a gene: 13. The CDR3 sequence is 17 residues long. CDR3 in DNA: TGTGCCAGCAGCCCAGTGAGCTCGGGAGGGCGAACCGGGGAGCTGTTTTTT. It is translated as CASSPVSSGGRTGELFF.

The genes are TRBV7-2 and TRBJ2-7, with 9 bases matching TRBD2. Germline assignment: CDR1 SGHTA and CDR2 FQGNSA. After removal of 1 base from V and 4 bases from J, the junction contained 5 bases not matched to a gene. The CDR3 totals 15 residues. The CDR3 nucleotides read TGTGCCAGCAGCTTAGGGGGCGGGGGGGCTTACGAGCAGTACTTC. Amino acid sequence: CASSLGGGGAYEQYF.

The chain joins TRBV2 to TRBJ1-1, with TRBD1 as a possible D gene (5 bases). This CDR3 has 14 amino acids. The V end was cut by 8 bases, the J end by 6 bases, with 19 bases between. Germline-derived CDR1 and CDR2 are SNHLY and FYNNEI. CDR3 residues: CASSGGEGIPEAFF. The CDR3 nucleotides read TGTGCCAGCTCCGGGGGGGAGGGAATTCCTGAAGCTTTCTTT.

CDR3 nucleotides: TGTGCCAGCAGTTCCACTAGCGGGGGCTACGAGCAGTACTTC. Translation: CASSSTSGGYEQYF. The V and J genes are TRBV11-2 and TRBJ2-7, with TRBD2 matching over 11 bases. The CDR3 loop spans 14 amino acids. In germline, CDR1 is SGHAT, CDR2 FQNNGV. V was pared by 6 bases and J by 3 bases, with 4 bases of the junction left unmatched.

The chain combines TRBV7-9 with TRBJ2-1; tentatively, D is TRBD2 (5 bases). The CDR3 has 15 residues. V was pared by 2 bases and J by 5 bases, with 13 bases between. Germline lookup yields CDR1 SEHNR and CDR2 FQNEAQ (reference sequence). CDR3 in amino acids: CASSLKFEGNNEQFF. The CDR3 DNA reads as TGTGCCAGCAGCTTAAAGTTTGAGGGAAACAATGAGCAGTTCTTC.

This chain connects TRBV27 to TRBJ2-7; 11 bases are a match to TRBD1. In germline, CDR1 is MNHEY, CDR2 SMNVEV (reference sequence). This CDR3 is 14 amino acids long. J gave up 6 bases and V 8 bases, and 9 bases lay outside the gene matches. CDR3 amino acids: CASGMGGTGGEQYF. The CDR3 DNA follows: TGTGCCAGCGGGATGGGAGGGACAGGGGGCGAGCAGTACTTC.

The chain links TRBV19 to TRBJ2-3, with TRBD1 matching 7 bases. The CDR3 sequence is 15 residues long. Unmatched junction bases numbered 3, after V lost 3 bases and J lost 0 bases. Germline CDR1 LNHDA, CDR2 SQIVND (reference sequence). The CDR3 DNA reads as TGTGCCAGTAGTATTTCCAGGGGGAGCACAGATACGCAGTATTTT. It specifies CASSISRGSTDTQYF.

V and J are TRBV4-1 and TRBJ2-5; the D gene is possibly TRBD1 (6 bases). The CDR3 has 16 residues. Deletions cut 2 bases from V and 0 bases from J, with 13 bases between. CDR1 is MGHRA and CDR2 is YSYEKL in the germline V gene. The CDR3 DNA is TGCGCCAGCAGCCAACCTCGGGACAAGTACCAAGAGACCCAGTACTTC. Translating gives CASSQPRDKYQETQYF.

This chain links TRBV30 with TRBJ2-2; 8 nucleotides agree with TRBD1. The V gene's germline CDR1 is GTSNPN and CDR2 SVGIG (reference sequence). J was trimmed by 3 bases and V by 1 base; bases with no gene match: 7. This CDR3 has 16 residues. The CDR3 here is CAWSEMYRGYTGELFF. The CDR3, as DNA: TGTGCCTGGAGTGAAATGTACAGGGGGTACACCGGGGAGCTGTTTTTT.

The chain carries TRBV11-3 and TRBJ2-3, with D uncertain. The germline CDR1 and CDR2 sequences are SGHNT and YENEEA. The V end was cut by 0 bases, the J end by 5 bases, with 6 bases between. This CDR3 contains 13 residues. The CDR3 loop reads CASSLDLVDTQYF. The CDR3, as DNA: TGTGCCAGCAGCTTAGACCTCGTAGATACGCAGTATTTT.

The chain is built from TRBV6-6 and TRBJ2-2; the match to TRBD2 covers 7 bases. The V gene end was trimmed by 6 bases and the J gene end by 7 bases; junction bases not matched to a gene: 14. The CDR3 consists of 16 residues. CDR1 is MNHNY, CDR2 SVGAGI, per germline (reference sequence). The DNA of the CDR3 is TGTGCCAGCAGCTCCAGCGGGGTAACCAAGAACGGGGAGCTGTTTTTT. This codes for CASSSSGVTKNGELFF.

The chain employs TRBV6-1 and TRBJ1-1, with no clear D. The CDR3 is 11 residues long. From germline, CDR1 is MNHNS and CDR2 SASEGT. Trimming removed 2 bases from V and 7 bases from J, with 5 bases in between. In DNA, the CDR3 is TGTGCCAGCAGTGAATATCTTGAAGCTTTCTTT. Translating gives CASSEYLEAFF.

This chain joins TRBV19 and TRBJ2-5; D is perhaps TRBD2 (7 bases). The V end was cut by 5 bases, the J end by 5 bases, with 18 bases between. The CDR3 runs to 15 residues. Per germline, CDR1 LNHDA and CDR2 SQIVND (reference sequence). CDR3 sequence (DNA): TGTGCCAGTAGTCCCCGAGGGGGGGGAGGCGAGACCCAGTACTTC. It yields the protein CASSPRGGGGETQYF.

The CDR3 sequence is CASSAQGGTSYGYTF. CDR3 nucleotides: TGTGCCAGCAGTGCCCAGGGTGGGACTTCCTATGGCTACACCTTC. The rearrangement links TRBV2 to TRBJ1-2; perhaps TRBD1 as D (5 bases). V lost 4 bases, J lost 4 bases, and 16 bases lay in between. Germline assignment: CDR1 SNHLY and CDR2 FYNNEI. This CDR3 is 15 amino acids long. Supplemented by reference TRBV2 and TRBJ1-2, the full variable domain reads EPEVTQTPSHQVTQMGQEVILRCVPISNHLYFYWYRQILGQKVEFLVSFYNNEISEKSEIFDDQFSVERPDGSNFTLKIRSTKLEDSAMYFCASSAQGGTSYGYTFGSGTRLTVV.

The chain uses TRBV15 and TRBJ1-2, with D possibly being TRBD1 (5 bases). The CDR3 length is 18 residues. Per the germline V gene, CDR1 is LNHNV and CDR2 is YYDKDF (reference sequence). V was trimmed by 1 base and J by 6 bases, leaving 24 bases between them. The CDR3 DNA is TGTGCCACCAGCAGAGTCCCTCAAGGGCCAGGGCCCCAAGATGGCTACACCTTC. Amino acids: CATSRVPQGPGPQDGYTF.

The V and J genes are TRBV5-1 and TRBJ2-4, with a tentative D call TRBD1 (6 bases). The germline gives CDR1 SGHRS, CDR2 YFSETQ. This CDR3 has 16 residues. Between the trimmed V and J ends, which lost 1 base and 2 bases, there was a span of 13 bases. Here the CDR3 DNA reads TGCGCCAGCAGCTTGAGGGGGTCGCTTACCAAAAACATTCAGTACTTC. Residues: CASSLRGSLTKNIQYF. Based on the CDR3 plus reference TRBV5-1 and TRBJ2-4, the full variable domain is KAGVTQTPRYLIKTRGQQVTLSCSPISGHRSVSWYQQTPGQGLQFLFEYFSETQRNKGNFPGRFSGRQFSNSRSEMNVSTLELGDSALYLCASSLRGSLTKNIQYFGAGTRLSVL.